The rows below give T cell receptor beta chains drawn from one sample of a study of blood T cell repertoires in COVID-19. Here immunoSEQ multiplex PCR was the method, and the copy in TCRdb shows in-frame clones only, minus some. The sample has approximately 25,000 clones; over 60% are singletons. The specimen was peripheral blood. These receptors were collected from a woman older than 75 with acute or convalescent COVID-19. Each CDR3 is given with its conserved first and last residue. The order of the fields is clone size, D gene, V gene, J gene, CDR3 protein, CDR3 DNA. A D gene is named only where the DNA matches it firmly. Clone size is stated in some rows and not others, as once, few, many or a class when expanded.

.,.,TRBV18,TRBJ1-5,CASSYLRQGNQPQHF,TGTGCCAGCTCCTATCTCCGGCAGGGTAATCAGCCCCAGCATTTT
few,TRBD1,TRBV19,TRBJ1-1,CASSAGQTNTEAFF,TGTGCCAGTAGTGCGGGACAGACGAACACTGAAGCTTTCTTT
.,.,TRBV7-2,TRBJ1-6,CASSLARESPLHF,TGTGCCAGCAGCTTAGCGAGGGAATCACCCCTCCACTTT
.,.,TRBV9,TRBJ1-5,CASSASGEINQPQHF,TGTGCCAGCAGCGCATCAGGGGAAATAAATCAGCCCCAGCATTTT
.,.,TRBV5-4,TRBJ2-1,CASSLLTGYNEQFF,TGTGCCAGCAGCTTGTTGACAGGATACAATGAGCAGTTCTTC
.,.,TRBV19,TRBJ1-2,CASSQGISVGYTF,TGTGCCAGTAGCCAGGGAATTTCGGTTGGCTACACCTTC
.,.,TRBV2,TRBJ2-7,CASAGSYEQYF,TGTGCCAGCGCGGGGTCCTACGAGCAGTACTTC
.,.,TRBV28,TRBJ2-7,CASSLWAGTYEQYF,TGTGCCAGCAGTTTATGGGCGGGAACCTACGAGCAGTACTTC
.,TRBD2,TRBV28,TRBJ2-7,CASSLPPAGASNEQYF,TGTGCCAGCAGTCTCCCCCCCGCGGGAGCGTCTAACGAGCAGTACTTC
.,.,TRBV23-1,TRBJ2-6,CASRAPLGANVLTF,TGCGCCAGCAGAGCACCTTTGGGGGCCAACGTCCTGACTTTC
.,.,TRBV18,TRBJ1-5,CASSRLQTNQPQHF,TGTGCCAGCTCACGACTGCAGACTAATCAGCCCCAGCATTTT
.,TRBD1,TRBV11-3,TRBJ2-3,CASSEGRTGNTDTQYF,TGTGCCAGCAGCGAGGGTAGGACAGGGAACACAGATACGCAGTATTTT
.,TRBD2,TRBV6-4,TRBJ2-7,CASRRTSGDYEQYF,TGTGCCAGCAGGAGGACTAGCGGAGACTACGAGCAGTACTTC
.,.,TRBV6-5,TRBJ1-2,CATTRGREGYTF,TGTGCCACCACACGAGGGCGCGAAGGCTACACCTTC